This TCR beta chain is drawn from a study of blood T cell repertoires in COVID-19. Study context: COVID-19 samples, acute and convalescent, were from the United States, Italy and Spain. In each case, the material was cDNA or gDNA derived from T cells, B-cell-depleted T cells, or PBMCs.

Unmatched junction bases numbered 12, after V lost 5 bases and J lost 11 bases. The CDR3 is 14 residues long. CDR1 is SEHNR, CDR2 FQNEAQ, per germline (reference sequence). The authors' processing: Estimates of nucleated cell counts were drawn from the amplification of reference gene primers. Data came from immunoSEQ multiplex PCR; TCRdb stores just in-frame clones and leaves some out. V, J and clone size were drawn from that table, and D and trimming were deduced from the DNA. This sample yields about 130,000 clones, of which roughly 84% are seen a single time; under 15% belongs to the top ten. The sequence was obtained from a young woman who had recovered from COVID-19. Sequencing was performed on peripheral blood. The chain has TRBV7-9 and TRBJ1-5; 7 bases fit TRBD1. Here the CDR3 reads CASSQDRSHGSQHF. DNA of the CDR3: TGTGCCAGCAGCCAGGACAGGTCCCACGGGTCCCAGCATTTT.